A selection of T cell receptor beta chains follows, all from one sample in a study of spatial heterogeneity in lung cancer. In TCRdb, the 5' RACE reads were re-called with MiXCR into one record per CDR3 protein. The sample comprises tens of thousands of distinct CDR3 sequences, 2.5% to 3.5% of which are singletons, and 36% rests with the top ten. Specimen: normal lung tissue next to the tumor, collected at surgery. The origin of the receptors is a male donor with early-stage non-small cell lung cancer. CDR3s include the opening cysteine and the closing phenylalanine or tryptophan. Fields, in order: J gene, V gene, clone size, D gene, CDR3 protein, CDR3 DNA. A D gene is named only where the DNA matches it firmly. Clone size appears in some rows only: once, few, many, or a class for an expanded clone.

J: TRBJ2-1; V: TRBV3-1; size: many; D: -; CDR3: CASSHSRQLRNEQFF; DNA: TGTGCCAGCAGCCATAGTAGGCAGTTGAGGAATGAGCAGTTCTTC
J: TRBJ2-5; V: TRBV29-1; size: -; D: -; CDR3: CSVDVSQETQYF; DNA: TGCAGCGTTGACGTCAGCCAAGAGACCCAGTACTTC
J: TRBJ1-2; V: TRBV29-1; size: -; D: TRBD1; CDR3: CSVPHGTVGYGYTF; DNA: TGCAGCGTCCCCCACGGGACAGTCGGCTATGGCTACACCTTC
J: TRBJ2-1; V: TRBV12-3/TRBV12-4; size: many; D: TRBD2; CDR3: CASSLVSSGSYNEQFF; DNA: TGTGCCAGCAGTTTAGTGTCTAGCGGGAGTTACAATGAGCAGTTCTTC
J: TRBJ2-2; V: TRBV12-3/TRBV12-4; size: many; D: -; CDR3: CASSLGQLTTGELFF; DNA: TGTGCCAGCAGTTTAGGACAGCTTACCACCGGGGAGCTGTTTTTT
J: TRBJ2-3; V: TRBV27; size: few; D: TRBD2; CDR3: CATGAGGPSDTQYF; DNA: TGTGCCACGGGAGCGGGAGGGCCCTCAGATACGCAGTATTTT
J: TRBJ2-7; V: TRBV28; size: many; D: -; CDR3: CASSRDHEYEQYF; DNA: TGTGCCAGCAGCCGGGACCACGAATACGAGCAGTACTTC
J: TRBJ2-5; V: TRBV7-6; size: many; D: -; CDR3: CASSPALTQYF; DNA: TGTGCCAGCAGCCCGGCGTTGACCCAGTACTTC
J: TRBJ2-3; V: TRBV5-1; size: many; D: -; CDR3: CASSLLGGRGADTQYF; DNA: TGCGCCAGCAGCTTACTCGGCGGTAGAGGGGCAGATACGCAGTATTTT
J: TRBJ2-5; V: TRBV7-2; size: many; D: TRBD2; CDR3: CASSLRAGTLEETQYF; DNA: TGTGCCAGCAGCTTACGAGCGGGGACGTTGGAAGAGACCCAGTACTTC
J: TRBJ1-1; V: TRBV5-1; size: many; D: TRBD1; CDR3: CASSSSPTGGNTEAFF; DNA: TGCGCCAGCAGCTCTTCCCCGACAGGGGGGAACACTGAAGCTTTCTTT
J: TRBJ2-2; V: TRBV5-1; size: many; D: TRBD1; CDR3: CASSLGTANTGELFF; DNA: TGCGCCAGCAGCCTAGGGACAGCGAACACCGGGGAGCTGTTTTTT
J: TRBJ2-6; V: TRBV2; size: many; D: -; CDR3: CASSGANVLTF; DNA: TGTGCCAGCTCTGGGGCCAACGTCCTGACTTTC
J: TRBJ2-2; V: TRBV11-3; size: many; D: -; CDR3: CASSLEGNTGELFF; DNA: TGTGCCAGCAGCTTAGAGGGGAACACCGGGGAGCTGTTTTTT
J: TRBJ1-1; V: TRBV20-1; size: many; D: TRBD1; CDR3: CSARAGGDTEAFF; DNA: TGCAGTGCTAGAGCAGGGGGCGACACTGAAGCTTTCTTT
J: TRBJ2-7; V: TRBV29-1; size: many; D: -; CDR3: CSVRGVSYEQYF; DNA: TGCAGCGTTAGGGGGGTTTCCTACGAGCAGTACTTC
J: TRBJ2-6; V: TRBV5-5; size: many; D: -; CDR3: CASNQARASGANVLTF; DNA: TGTGCCAGCAACCAAGCCCGTGCGTCTGGGGCCAACGTCCTGACTTTC
J: TRBJ2-3; V: TRBV5-5; size: many; D: -; CDR3: CASSLSGDTQYF; DNA: TGTGCCAGCAGCCTCTCAGGAGATACGCAGTATTTT
J: TRBJ2-5; V: TRBV13; size: many; D: TRBD1; CDR3: CASSVGQKETQYF; DNA: TGTGCCAGCAGCGTGGGACAGAAAGAGACCCAGTACTTC
J: TRBJ1-5; V: TRBV6-6; size: many; D: TRBD1; CDR3: CASNPDRVEQPQHF; DNA: TGTGCCAGCAACCCAGACAGGGTTGAACAGCCCCAGCATTTT
J: TRBJ1-1; V: TRBV20-1; size: -; D: TRBD1; CDR3: CSARQGAGAFF; DNA: TGCAGTGCGCGACAGGGGGCCGGGGCTTTCTTT
J: TRBJ2-7; V: TRBV28; size: many; D: -; CDR3: CASTAGLNYEQYF; DNA: TGTGCCAGCACTGCCGGGCTGAACTACGAGCAGTACTTC
J: TRBJ1-6; V: TRBV6-5; size: few; D: -; CDR3: CASRETGSPLHF; DNA: TGTGCCAGCAGAGAGACAGGTTCACCCCTCCACTTT
J: TRBJ2-2; V: TRBV7-2; size: many; D: TRBD2; CDR3: CASSSLLAGGFASGELFF; DNA: TGTGCCAGCAGCTCACTACTAGCGGGGGGATTTGCGTCCGGGGAGCTGTTTTTT
J: TRBJ2-7; V: TRBV10-2; size: many; D: TRBD1; CDR3: CASRGQSQSYEQYF; DNA: TGCGCCAGCAGGGGACAGTCACAATCCTACGAGCAGTACTTC
J: TRBJ1-5; V: TRBV5-6; size: many; D: -; CDR3: CASSAGDYQPQHF; DNA: TGTGCCAGCAGCGCAGGGGACTATCAGCCCCAGCATTTT
J: TRBJ1-5; V: TRBV2; size: -; D: TRBD1; CDR3: CASNGQGGLNQPQHF; DNA: TGTGCCAGCAATGGACAGGGGGGTTTAAATCAGCCCCAGCATTTT